Reported below is one T cell receptor (beta chain). The sample originates from a study of blood T cell repertoires in COVID-19. Authors' data handling: Reference gene primer amplification gave nucleated cell count estimates. This table comes from immunoSEQ multiplex PCR, and its TCRdb copy is limited to in-frame clones, with some not included. That table gives V, J and clone size, and the DNA gave D and trimming. Here the sample spans 270,000 or so clones, around 84% being singletons. Germline-derived CDR1 and CDR2 are MDHEN and SYDVKM. The V end was cut by 3 bases, the J end by 8 bases, with 19 bases between. The CDR3 extends over 16 amino acids.

Sequenced sample: PBMCs or T cells enriched from blood (not recorded which). This clonotype was sampled from a woman aged 50 to 60 who had been exposed to COVID-19. The chain is built from TRBV28 and TRBJ1-4; perhaps TRBD1 as D (6 bases). CDR3 residues: CASSFVTGRVEEKLFF. The CDR3, as DNA: TGTGCCAGCAGTTTCGTAACAGGGCGAGTGGAGGAAAAACTGTTTTTT.